A selection of T cell receptor beta chains follows, all from one sample in a study of identifying expanded T cells in peripheral blood. Clones were sequenced by immunoSEQ multiplex PCR, and TCRdb holds only the in-frame ones, with some missing. The repertoire holds approximately 90,000 clones, with approximately 86% as singletons. The sequencing input was blood. These receptors were collected from a person aged 18 to 70 in good health. Each CDR3 is given without its conserved first and last residue. Each record gives: V gene, J gene, D gene, CDR3 protein. The D gene is left open where the match is weak.

v_gene: TRBV18; j_gene: TRBJ1-5; d_gene: .; CDR3aa: ASSPATGMDQPQH
v_gene: TRBV11-1; j_gene: TRBJ2-7; d_gene: .; CDR3aa: ASSNQGNEQY
v_gene: TRBV11-2; j_gene: TRBJ2-1; d_gene: TRBD2; CDR3aa: ASSLDRGVNEQF
v_gene: TRBV7-6; j_gene: TRBJ2-3; d_gene: .; CDR3aa: ASSLIESPEDTQY
v_gene: TRBV6-5; j_gene: TRBJ2-7; d_gene: TRBD2; CDR3aa: ASTGLGGGSYEQY
v_gene: TRBV7-2; j_gene: TRBJ1-5; d_gene: .; CDR3aa: ASSLYLDSNQPQH
v_gene: TRBV5-1; j_gene: TRBJ1-1; d_gene: TRBD1; CDR3aa: ASAPGTGWTEAF
v_gene: TRBV5-4; j_gene: TRBJ2-2; d_gene: .; CDR3aa: ASSLQGNTGELF
v_gene: TRBV18; j_gene: TRBJ2-3; d_gene: TRBD1; CDR3aa: ASSPFGTGAGDTQY
v_gene: TRBV11-3; j_gene: TRBJ2-1; d_gene: .; CDR3aa: ASSVLGEQF
v_gene: TRBV12-2; j_gene: TRBJ1-1; d_gene: .; CDR3aa: ASRLLGDRANTEAF
v_gene: TRBV7-9; j_gene: TRBJ1-3; d_gene: .; CDR3aa: ASSFPLYPGATSGNTIY
v_gene: TRBV6-4; j_gene: TRBJ1-2; d_gene: TRBD1; CDR3aa: ASGWTGGDIT
v_gene: TRBV18; j_gene: TRBJ2-2; d_gene: .; CDR3aa: ASSPPNGSGELF
v_gene: TRBV28; j_gene: TRBJ2-7; d_gene: .; CDR3aa: ASRSSYEQY
v_gene: TRBV6-4; j_gene: TRBJ1-2; d_gene: .; CDR3aa: ASSDTGFSGGYT
v_gene: TRBV15; j_gene: TRBJ2-7; d_gene: .; CDR3aa: ATSRERGTSSYEQY